This entry is about one TCR beta chain. Antigen: not known. Trimming removed 2 bases at V and 7 bases at J, with 11 bases between. CDR3 length equals 14 residues. Germline CDR1 SGHTA, CDR2 FQGNSA. This sample stems from a study of beta chain features in type 1 diabetes. Study conclusions and caveats: Healthy donors had naive, central memory and Treg TCRB repertoires that appeared less similar than those seen among patients. Type 1 diabetes patients showed a moderate but significant shortening of TCRB CDR3s in all four CD4+ subsets.

Investigators reverse transcribed all isolated RNA, so they sequenced expressed TCRB transcripts. Measured with immunoSEQ multiplex PCR; TCRdb has only the in-frame clones, and not every one. The sample gives roughly 50,000 clones, under 50% of which show up once; approximately 1.3% is in the top ten. The chain carries TRBV7-2 and TRBJ2-2, with a tentative D call TRBD1 (5 bases). The TCR sequence derives from a man aged 25-40 years with type 1 diabetes. What was sequenced was Tregs from blood. The CDR3 DNA reads as TGTGCCAGCAGCTTAATTCAGGGTGTCGGGGAGCTGTTTTTT. This sequence encodes CASSLIQGVGELFF.